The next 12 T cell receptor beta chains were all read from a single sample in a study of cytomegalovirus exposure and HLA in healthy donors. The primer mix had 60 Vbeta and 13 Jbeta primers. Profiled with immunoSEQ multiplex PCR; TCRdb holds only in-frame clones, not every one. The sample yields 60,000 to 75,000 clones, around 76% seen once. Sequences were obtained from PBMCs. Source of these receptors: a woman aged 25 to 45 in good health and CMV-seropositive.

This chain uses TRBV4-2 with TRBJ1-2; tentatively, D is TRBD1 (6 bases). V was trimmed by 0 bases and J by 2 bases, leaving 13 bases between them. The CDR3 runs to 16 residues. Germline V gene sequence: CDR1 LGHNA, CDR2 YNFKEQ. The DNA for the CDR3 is TGTGCCAGCAGCCAAGATAAAATTACAGGGAACTATGGCTACACCTTC. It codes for CASSQDKITGNYGYTF.

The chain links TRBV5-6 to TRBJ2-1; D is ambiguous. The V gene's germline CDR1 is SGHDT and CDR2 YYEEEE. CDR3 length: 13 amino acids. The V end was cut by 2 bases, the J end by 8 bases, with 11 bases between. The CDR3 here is CASSFRQLHEQFF. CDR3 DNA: TGTGCCAGCAGCTTCCGACAACTCCATGAGCAGTTCTTC.

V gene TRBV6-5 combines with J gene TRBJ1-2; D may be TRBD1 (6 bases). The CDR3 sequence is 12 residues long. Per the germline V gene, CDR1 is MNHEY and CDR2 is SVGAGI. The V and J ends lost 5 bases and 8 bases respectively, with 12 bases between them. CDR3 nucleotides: TGTGCCAGCAGTACAGGGTTCTGGGGCTACACCTTC. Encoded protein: CASSTGFWGYTF.

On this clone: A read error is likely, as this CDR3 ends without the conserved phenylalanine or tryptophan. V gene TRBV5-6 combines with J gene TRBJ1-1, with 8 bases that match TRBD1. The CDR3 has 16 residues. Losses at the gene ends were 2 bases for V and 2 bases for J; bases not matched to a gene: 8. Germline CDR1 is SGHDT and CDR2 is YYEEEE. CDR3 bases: TGTGCCAGCAGCTTATTTGGGACAGGAGCAAACACTGAAGCTTTCATT. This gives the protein CASSLFGTGANTEAFI.

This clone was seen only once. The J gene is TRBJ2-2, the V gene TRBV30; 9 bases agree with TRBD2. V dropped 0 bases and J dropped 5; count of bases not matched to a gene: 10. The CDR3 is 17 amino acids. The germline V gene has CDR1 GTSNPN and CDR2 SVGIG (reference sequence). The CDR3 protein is CAWSVLRGRVGTGELFF. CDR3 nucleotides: TGTGCCTGGAGTGTACTTCGCGGGAGGGTAGGGACCGGGGAGCTGTTTTTT.

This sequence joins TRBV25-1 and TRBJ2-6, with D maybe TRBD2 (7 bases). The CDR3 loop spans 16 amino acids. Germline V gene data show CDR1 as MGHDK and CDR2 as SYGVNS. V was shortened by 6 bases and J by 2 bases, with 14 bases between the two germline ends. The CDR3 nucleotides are TGTGCCAGCAGATTTGCGGGGGCGGCTGGGGCCAACGTCCTGACTTTC. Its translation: CASRFAGAAGANVLTF.

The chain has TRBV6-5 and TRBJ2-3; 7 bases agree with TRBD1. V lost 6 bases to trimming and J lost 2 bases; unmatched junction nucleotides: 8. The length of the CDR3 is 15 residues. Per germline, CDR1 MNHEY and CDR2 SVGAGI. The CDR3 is CASRNGDSYTDTQYF. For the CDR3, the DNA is TGTGCCAGCAGAAATGGGGACAGCTACACAGATACGCAGTATTTT.

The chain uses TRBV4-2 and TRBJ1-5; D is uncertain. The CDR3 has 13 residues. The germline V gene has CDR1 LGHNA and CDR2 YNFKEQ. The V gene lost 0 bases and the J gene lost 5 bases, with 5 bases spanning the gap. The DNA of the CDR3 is TGTGCCAGCAGCCAAGATGAGGATCAGCCCCAGCATTTT. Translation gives CASSQDEDQPQHF.

CDR3 protein: CASSESTGVSTEAFF. CDR3 DNA sequence: TGTGCCAGCAGTGAATCAACAGGGGTGAGCACTGAAGCTTTCTTT. The rearrangement joins TRBV2 to TRBJ1-1; 7 bases are a match to TRBD1. Looked up from germline, CDR1 is SNHLY and CDR2 is FYNNEI. V lost 2 bases to trimming and J lost 4 bases; unmatched junction nucleotides: 7. The CDR3 spans 15 residues.

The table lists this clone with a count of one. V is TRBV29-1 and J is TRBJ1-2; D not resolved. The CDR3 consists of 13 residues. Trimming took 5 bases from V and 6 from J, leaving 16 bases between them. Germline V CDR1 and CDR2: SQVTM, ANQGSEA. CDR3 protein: CSVFGLAGHGYTF. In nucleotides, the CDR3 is TGCAGCGTTTTTGGCCTTGCGGGTCATGGCTACACCTTC.

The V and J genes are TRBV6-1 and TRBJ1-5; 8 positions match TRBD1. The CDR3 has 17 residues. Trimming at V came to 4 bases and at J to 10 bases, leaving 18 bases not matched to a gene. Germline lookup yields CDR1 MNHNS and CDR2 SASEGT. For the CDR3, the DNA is TGTGCCAGCAGTGGCCTGGCAGGGGGCATTGTAATCAGCCCCCAGCATTTT. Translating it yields CASSGLAGGIVISPQHF.

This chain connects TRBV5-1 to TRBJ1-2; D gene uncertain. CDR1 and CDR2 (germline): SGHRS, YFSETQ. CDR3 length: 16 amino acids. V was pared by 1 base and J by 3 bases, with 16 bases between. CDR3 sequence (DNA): TGCGCCAGCAGCTTGAATCCCTCCGGGATGGACTATGGCTACACCTTC. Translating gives CASSLNPSGMDYGYTF.